This T cell receptor (beta chain) came from a study of control samples from healthy donors and cancer patients. Generated by immunoSEQ multiplex PCR, the TCRdb table keeps only in-frame clones and is missing some. The sample consists of more than 140,000 clones, about 90% of them appearing once. Sequenced sample: blood. The receptor comes from a man younger than 35 in good health.

The CDR3 reads CASSPPAGTSSYTF. The CDR3 nucleotides are TGTGCCAGCTCACCACCCGCCGGGACATCCAGCTACACCTTC. This chain connects TRBV18 to TRBJ1-2, with D possibly being TRBD1 (6 bases). Germline V lookup: CDR1 KGHSH, CDR2 LQKENI. Trimming cost V 0 bases and J 9 bases, with 14 bases left between them. The length of the CDR3 is 14 residues.